This T cell receptor (beta chain) was identified during a study of T cells in Graves' hyperthyroidism and ophthalmopathy. General study points: Among clonotypes expanded in thyroid above 0.001, most were also found in blood. Ophthalmopathy onset followed model prediction by a median around six months.

This clonotype was detected ten times or more. What it binds is not known. RNA transcripts served as the template for amplifying TCR beta CDR3 regions. First-round RT-PCR targeting the TCR CDR3 was performed with the HTBI primer set. One entry per CDR3 protein, called by TCRdb with MiXCR from the multiplex PCR reads. The sample contains 600,000 to 800,000 distinct CDR3 sequences, 30% to 40% of which appear only once. The CDR3 loop spans 14 amino acids. The J segment lost 9 bases and the V segment lost 7 bases, leaving 11 bases of the junction unmatched. The germline V gene has CDR1 LNHDA and CDR2 SQIVND (reference sequence). An absence of ophthalmopathy progression within 18 months meant stable Graves' hyperthyroidism. Those patients with uncontrolled infection, other autoimmune disease, pregnancy or lactation were excluded.

This chain uses TRBV19 with TRBJ1-2; 10 nucleotides line up with TRBD1. This receptor was obtained from a woman between 40 and 55 years old with Graves' hyperthyroidism. The material sequenced was blood. For the CDR3, the DNA is TGTGCCAGTACCCACTCCCCGGGACAGGGGAGCTACACCTTC. It translates to CASTHSPGQGSYTF.